The clone carrying this T cell receptor beta chain has ten or more counts. Its specificity is unknown. The sample originates from a study of T-cell reconstitution after alpha-beta-depleted transplantation in children. General study findings and limits: Elevated TCRbeta diversity at day 60 was traced, in some patients, to surviving recipient T cells and thymic progenitors. Newly generated T cells supplied most T-cell counts and diversity one year post-transplant. At around two months after transplant, the alpha-beta T cells were reportedly derived from several hundred expanded clones that came from non-depleted graft cells.

A library of TCRbeta sequences, prepared with unique molecular identifiers, was generated. TCRdb analysed the PCR reads with MiXCR anew, one entry per CDR3 protein. The repertoire consists of 450,000 to 600,000 distinct CDR3 sequences, with about 10% occurring once and the leading ten covering roughly 2%. The germline V gene encodes CDR1 SGHRS and CDR2 YFSETQ. CDR3 size: 14 residues. Germline trimming cut 6 bases from V and 9 bases from J; bases unmatched to any gene: 12. The receptor was derived from a child aged 2-15 years with inherited bone marrow failure, due to receive a stem cell transplant. The material sequenced was PBMCs, taken before TCRalphabeta/CD19-depleted stem cell transplant. The chain has TRBV5-1 and TRBJ1-2, with 9 bases lining up with TRBD1. CDR3 amino acids: CASNPDRGGKSYTF. The CDR3 DNA follows: TGCGCCAGCAACCCGGACAGGGGCGGGAAAAGCTACACCTTC.